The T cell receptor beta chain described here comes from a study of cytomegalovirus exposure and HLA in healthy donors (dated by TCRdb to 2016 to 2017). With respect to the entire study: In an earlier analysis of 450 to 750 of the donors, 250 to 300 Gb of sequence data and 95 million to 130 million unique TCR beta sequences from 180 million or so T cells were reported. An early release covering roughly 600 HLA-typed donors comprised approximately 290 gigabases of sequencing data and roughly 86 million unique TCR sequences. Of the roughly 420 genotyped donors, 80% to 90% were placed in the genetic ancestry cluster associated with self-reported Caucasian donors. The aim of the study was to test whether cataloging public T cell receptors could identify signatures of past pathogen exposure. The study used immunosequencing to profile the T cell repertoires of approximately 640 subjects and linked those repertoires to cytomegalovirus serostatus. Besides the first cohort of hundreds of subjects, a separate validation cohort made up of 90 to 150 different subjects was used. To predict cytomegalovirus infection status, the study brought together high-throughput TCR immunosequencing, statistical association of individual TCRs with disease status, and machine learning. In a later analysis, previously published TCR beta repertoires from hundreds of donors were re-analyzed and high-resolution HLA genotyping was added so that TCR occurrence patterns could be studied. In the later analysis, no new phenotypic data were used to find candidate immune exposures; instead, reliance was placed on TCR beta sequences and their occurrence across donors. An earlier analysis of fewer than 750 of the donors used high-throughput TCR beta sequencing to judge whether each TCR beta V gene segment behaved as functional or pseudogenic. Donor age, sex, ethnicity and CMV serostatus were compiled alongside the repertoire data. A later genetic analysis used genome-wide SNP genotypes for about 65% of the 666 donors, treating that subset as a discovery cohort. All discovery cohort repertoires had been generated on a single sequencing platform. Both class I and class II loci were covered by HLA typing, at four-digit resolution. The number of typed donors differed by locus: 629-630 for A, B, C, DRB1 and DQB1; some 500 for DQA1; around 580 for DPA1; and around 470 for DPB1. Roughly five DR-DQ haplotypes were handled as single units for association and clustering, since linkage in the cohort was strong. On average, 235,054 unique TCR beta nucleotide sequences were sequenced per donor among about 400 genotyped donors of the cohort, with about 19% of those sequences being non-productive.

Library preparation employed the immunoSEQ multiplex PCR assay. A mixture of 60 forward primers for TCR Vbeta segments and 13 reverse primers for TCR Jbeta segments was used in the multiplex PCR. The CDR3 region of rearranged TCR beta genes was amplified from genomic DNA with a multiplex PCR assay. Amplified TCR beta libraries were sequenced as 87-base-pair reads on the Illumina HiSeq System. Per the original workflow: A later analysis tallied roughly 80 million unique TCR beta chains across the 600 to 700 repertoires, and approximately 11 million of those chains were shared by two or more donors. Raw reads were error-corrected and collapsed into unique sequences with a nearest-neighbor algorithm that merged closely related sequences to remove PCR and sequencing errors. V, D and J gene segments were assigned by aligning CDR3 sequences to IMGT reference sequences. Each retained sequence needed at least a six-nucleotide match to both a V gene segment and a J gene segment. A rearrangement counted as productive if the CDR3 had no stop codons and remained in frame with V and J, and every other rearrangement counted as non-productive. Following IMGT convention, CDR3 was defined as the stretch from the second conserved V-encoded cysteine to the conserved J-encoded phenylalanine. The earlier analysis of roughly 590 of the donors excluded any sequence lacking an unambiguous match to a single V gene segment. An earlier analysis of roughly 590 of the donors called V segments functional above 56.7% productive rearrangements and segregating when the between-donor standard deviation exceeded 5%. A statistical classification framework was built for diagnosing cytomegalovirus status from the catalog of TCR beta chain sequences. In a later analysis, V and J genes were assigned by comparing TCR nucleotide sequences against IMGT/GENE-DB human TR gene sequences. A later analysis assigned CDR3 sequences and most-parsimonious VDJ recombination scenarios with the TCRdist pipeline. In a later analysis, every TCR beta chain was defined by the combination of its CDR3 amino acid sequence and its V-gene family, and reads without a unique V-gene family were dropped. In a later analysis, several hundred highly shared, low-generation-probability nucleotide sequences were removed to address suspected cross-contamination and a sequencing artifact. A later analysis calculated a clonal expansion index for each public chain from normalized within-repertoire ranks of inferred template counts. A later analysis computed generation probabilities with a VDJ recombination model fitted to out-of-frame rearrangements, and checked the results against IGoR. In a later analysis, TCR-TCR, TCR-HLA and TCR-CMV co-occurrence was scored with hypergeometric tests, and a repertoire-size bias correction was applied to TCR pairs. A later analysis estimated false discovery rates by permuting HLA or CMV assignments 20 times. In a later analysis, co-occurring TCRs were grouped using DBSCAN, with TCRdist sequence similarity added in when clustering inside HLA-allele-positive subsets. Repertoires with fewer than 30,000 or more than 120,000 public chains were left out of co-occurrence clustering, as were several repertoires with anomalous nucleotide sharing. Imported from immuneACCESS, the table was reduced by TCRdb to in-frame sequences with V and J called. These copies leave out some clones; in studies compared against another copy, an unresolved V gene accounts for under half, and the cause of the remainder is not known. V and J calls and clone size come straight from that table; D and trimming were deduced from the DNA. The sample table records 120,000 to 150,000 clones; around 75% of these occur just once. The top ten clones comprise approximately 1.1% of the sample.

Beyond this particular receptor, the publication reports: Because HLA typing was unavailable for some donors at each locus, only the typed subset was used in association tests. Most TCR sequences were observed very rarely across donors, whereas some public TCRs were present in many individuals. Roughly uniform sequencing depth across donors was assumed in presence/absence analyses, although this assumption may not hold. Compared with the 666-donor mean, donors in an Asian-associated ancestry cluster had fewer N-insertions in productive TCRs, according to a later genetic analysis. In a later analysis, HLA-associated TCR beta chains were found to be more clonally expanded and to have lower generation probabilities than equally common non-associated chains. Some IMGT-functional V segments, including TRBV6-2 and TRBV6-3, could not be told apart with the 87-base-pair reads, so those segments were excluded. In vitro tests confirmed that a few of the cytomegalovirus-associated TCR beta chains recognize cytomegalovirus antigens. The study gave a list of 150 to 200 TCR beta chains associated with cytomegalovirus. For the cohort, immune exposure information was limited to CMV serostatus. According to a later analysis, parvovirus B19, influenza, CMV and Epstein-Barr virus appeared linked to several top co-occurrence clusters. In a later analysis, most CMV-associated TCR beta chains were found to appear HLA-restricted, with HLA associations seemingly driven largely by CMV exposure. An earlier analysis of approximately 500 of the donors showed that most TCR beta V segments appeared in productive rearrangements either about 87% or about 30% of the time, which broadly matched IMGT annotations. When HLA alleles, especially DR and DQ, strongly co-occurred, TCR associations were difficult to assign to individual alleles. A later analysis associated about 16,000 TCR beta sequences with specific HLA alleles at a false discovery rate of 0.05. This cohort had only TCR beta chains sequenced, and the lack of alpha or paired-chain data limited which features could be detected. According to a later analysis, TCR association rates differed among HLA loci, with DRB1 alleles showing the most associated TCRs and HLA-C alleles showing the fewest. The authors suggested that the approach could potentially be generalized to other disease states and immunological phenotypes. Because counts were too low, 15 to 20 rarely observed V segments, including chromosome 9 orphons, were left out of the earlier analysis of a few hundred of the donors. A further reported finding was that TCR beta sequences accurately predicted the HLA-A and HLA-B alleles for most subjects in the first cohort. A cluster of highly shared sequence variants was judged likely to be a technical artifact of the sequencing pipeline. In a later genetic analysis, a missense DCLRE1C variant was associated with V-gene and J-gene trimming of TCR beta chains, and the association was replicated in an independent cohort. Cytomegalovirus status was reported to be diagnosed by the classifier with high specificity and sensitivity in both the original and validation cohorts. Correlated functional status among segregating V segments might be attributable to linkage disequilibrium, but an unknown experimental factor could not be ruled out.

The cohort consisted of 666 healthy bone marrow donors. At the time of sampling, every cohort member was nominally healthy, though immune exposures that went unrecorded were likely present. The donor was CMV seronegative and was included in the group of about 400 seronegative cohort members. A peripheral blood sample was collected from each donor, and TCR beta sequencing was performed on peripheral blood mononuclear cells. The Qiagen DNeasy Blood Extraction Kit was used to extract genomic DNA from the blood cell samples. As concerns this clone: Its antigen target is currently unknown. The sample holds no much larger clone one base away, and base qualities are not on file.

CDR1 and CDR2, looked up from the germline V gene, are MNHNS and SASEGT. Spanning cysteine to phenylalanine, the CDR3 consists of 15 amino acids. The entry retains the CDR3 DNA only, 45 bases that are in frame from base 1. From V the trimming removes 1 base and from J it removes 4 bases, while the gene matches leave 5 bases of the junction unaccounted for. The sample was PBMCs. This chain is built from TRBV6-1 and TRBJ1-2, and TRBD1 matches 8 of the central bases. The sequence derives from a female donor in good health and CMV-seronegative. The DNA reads TGTGCCAGCAGTGAAGGCAGGGGGCATGGCTATGGCTACACCTTC. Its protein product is CASSEGRGHGYGYTF.